A selection of T cell receptor beta chains follows, all from one sample in a study of technical replicates of blood from a handful of donors. TCRdb's copy holds only in-frame clones and misses some; the assay was immunoSEQ multiplex PCR. The sample consists of tens of thousands of clones, about 95% of them appearing once. The source material was PBMCs. All receptors derive from a human donor in good health. Some clones in this sample may be carry-over from other donors' samples. Both conserved end residues are part of each CDR3. Each record gives: D gene, clone size, V gene, J gene, CDR3 DNA, CDR3 protein. A D gene is named only where the DNA matches it firmly. Clone size is stated in some rows and not others, as once, few, many or a class when expanded.

TRBD2	-	TRBV6-1	TRBJ2-4	TGTGCCAGCAGTGAATTGGCTAGCGGGAGGGCTGACATTCAGTACTTC	CASSELASGRADIQYF
TRBD1	-	TRBV7-9	TRBJ1-2	TGTGCCAGCTGGACAGGGGGGCATACTAACTATGGCTACACCTTC	CASWTGGHTNYGYTF
TRBD2	-	TRBV5-1	TRBJ2-2	TGCGCCAGCAGCTCGAGAGCGGGGAGGACCGGGGAGCTGTTTTTT	CASSSRAGRTGELFF
TRBD2	-	TRBV4-1	TRBJ2-2	TGCGCCAGCAGCAGTACTAGCGGGGGGGTCGGGGAGCTGTTTTTT	CASSSTSGGVGELFF
TRBD1	-	TRBV6-5	TRBJ1-3	TGTGCCAGCAGTTCCCAGGGACAGAACCATGGAAACACCATATATTTT	CASSSQGQNHGNTIYF
-	once	TRBV6-5	TRBJ2-5	TGTGCCAGCAGTAGGGACTTCTGGTCCCAAGAGACCCAGTACTTC	CASSRDFWSQETQYF
-	-	TRBV27	TRBJ2-1	TGTGCCAGCAGTTTATCTGCGGGACTCGCCAATGAGCAGTTCTTC	CASSLSAGLANEQFF
TRBD2	-	TRBV5-5	TRBJ2-1	TGTGCCAGCAGCTTGGTATTTCTCGGGGGGGCCGGTGAGCAGTTCTTC	CASSLVFLGGAGEQFF
-	-	TRBV5-1	TRBJ2-5	TGCGCCAGCAGCGGGCAATCACGGGGAGTCGGGGAGACCCAGTACTTC	CASSGQSRGVGETQYF
-	-	TRBV7-8	TRBJ2-1	TGTGCCAGCAGCTTACGGACAGTCTACAATGAGCAGTTCTTC	CASSLRTVYNEQFF
TRBD1	-	TRBV6-1	TRBJ1-5	TGTGCCAGCAGTTGGACAGGGGGGGATCAGCCCCAGCATTTT	CASSWTGGDQPQHF
-	-	TRBV7-9	TRBJ2-2	TGTGCCAGCAGCTTGAAACAGAAAGGGGACACCGGGGAGCTGTTTTTT	CASSLKQKGDTGELFF
-	-	TRBV4-2	TRBJ2-6	TGTGCCAGCAGCCCCCACATGCTGAGGGCTGGGGCCAACGTCCTGACTTTC	CASSPHMLRAGANVLTF
-	-	TRBV30	TRBJ1-5	TGTGCTCCGCCGGAGACGCAGCCCCAGCATTTT	CAPPETQPQHF
TRBD2	-	TRBV9	TRBJ2-3	TGTGCCAGCAGCGTAGAGGGACTAGCGAGGACAGATACGCAGTATTTT	CASSVEGLARTDTQYF
TRBD2	-	TRBV7-9	TRBJ2-7	TGTGCCAGCAGGTCGAGAGCGGGGACCTACGAGCAGTACTTC	CASRSRAGTYEQYF
TRBD1	-	TRBV4-1	TRBJ2-7	TGCGCCAGCAGCCAAGGGGACAGAGCCTACGAGCAGTACTTC	CASSQGDRAYEQYF
-	-	TRBV2	TRBJ1-3	TGTGCCAGCTCGGGACTGAATTCTGGAAACACCATATATTTT	CASSGLNSGNTIYF
TRBD1	-	TRBV19	TRBJ2-7	TGTGCCAGTAGTCGGGACAGCCAAGGGGCCCAGTACTTC	CASSRDSQGAQYF
TRBD2	-	TRBV4-3	TRBJ2-1	TGCGCCAGCAGCCAAGATGCGGTTAGACTAGCGGGGTGGAATGAGCAGTTCTTC	CASSQDAVRLAGWNEQFF
-	-	TRBV5-4	TRBJ2-5	TGTGCCAGCAGCTTGCGGTTCTCCGAGACCCAGTACTTC	CASSLRFSETQYF
TRBD1	-	TRBV2	TRBJ1-2	TGTGCCAGCGGACGGACAGGGGGCCTTGGCTACACCTTC	CASGRTGGLGYTF
-	-	TRBV2	TRBJ2-7	TGTGCCAGCAGGGTGGATGGGGGGGCGATGACCTACGAGCAGTACTTC	CASRVDGGAMTYEQYF